These T cell receptor beta chains were read from a single sample in a study of vaccination and CD4 T cells after COVID-19. Their target antigens are unknown. TCRdb called the PCR reads again in MiXCR, with one record for every CDR3 protein. The data contain about 6,900 distinct CDR3 sequences, more than 30% of them singletons. Specimen: CD4+ T cells from blood, cultured in vitro. Every receptor here comes from a human donor in good health. Each CDR3 is given with its conserved first and last residue. D genes are given only for firm matches. For some rows the clone size is stated as once, few or many, or as a class when expanded; others skip it.

J: TRBJ1-3; D: -; size: -; V: TRBV21-1; CDR3: CASIGTSGPGNTIYF
J: TRBJ2-3; D: -; size: few; V: TRBV7-7; CDR3: CASSLATGSTDTQYF
J: TRBJ1-5; D: TRBD1; size: few; V: TRBV12-3/TRBV12-4; CDR3: CASSSGQGLSNQPQHF
J: TRBJ2-3; D: TRBD1; size: -; V: TRBV9; CDR3: CASSVTGDVGDTQYF
J: TRBJ2-7; D: -; size: few; V: TRBV19; CDR3: CASSRGDYEQYF
J: TRBJ2-6; D: TRBD1; size: few; V: TRBV6-2/TRBV6-3; CDR3: CASSDREPPSGANVLTF
J: TRBJ2-5; D: -; size: -; V: TRBV6-5; CDR3: CASSYGETQYF
J: TRBJ1-6; D: -; size: -; V: TRBV7-9; CDR3: CASTPPGDNYNSPLHF
J: TRBJ1-3; D: TRBD1; size: -; V: TRBV7-8; CDR3: CASSSDRPGNTIYF
J: TRBJ2-2; D: -; size: -; V: TRBV27; CDR3: CASSLKGAPGELFF
J: TRBJ2-5; D: TRBD2; size: -; V: TRBV7-9; CDR3: CASSFGLAEETQYF
J: TRBJ2-5; D: -; size: -; V: TRBV11-3; CDR3: CASSLGLGTQETQYF
J: TRBJ1-1; D: -; size: few; V: TRBV20-1; CDR3: CSARRGGEQGEGWTEAFF
J: TRBJ2-1; D: TRBD2; size: -; V: TRBV27; CDR3: CASSFIRLADMVGEQFF
J: TRBJ2-7; D: -; size: -; V: TRBV7-2; CDR3: CASSFTPGFSYEQYF
J: TRBJ1-2; D: -; size: medium-sized; V: TRBV20-1; CDR3: CSARDLDRSSYGYTF
J: TRBJ1-1; D: -; size: medium-sized; V: TRBV15; CDR3: CATSRERWTNTEAFF
J: TRBJ2-4; D: -; size: -; V: TRBV20-1; CDR3: CSATDNKNIQYF
J: TRBJ1-2; D: -; size: few; V: TRBV6-2/TRBV6-3; CDR3: CASSSLGRDLNGYTF
J: TRBJ2-5; D: TRBD1; size: -; V: TRBV5-4; CDR3: CASSRDSQETQYF
J: TRBJ2-1; D: TRBD2; size: -; V: TRBV7-6; CDR3: CASSLIAGGNNEQFF
J: TRBJ1-5; D: -; size: few; V: TRBV20-1; CDR3: CSAGTLYSNQPQHF
J: TRBJ2-1; D: TRBD2; size: -; V: TRBV6-1; CDR3: CASSPDLLAGAYNEQFF
J: TRBJ2-1; D: TRBD2; size: -; V: TRBV15; CDR3: CATSRDARGSGLYNEQFF
J: TRBJ2-3; D: -; size: -; V: TRBV5-4; CDR3: CASSLGLSGSTDTQYF
J: TRBJ2-3; D: -; size: few; V: TRBV11-1; CDR3: CASSLRLRSTDTQYF
J: TRBJ2-7; D: TRBD1; size: -; V: TRBV19; CDR3: CASSIRDRGFEQYF
J: TRBJ1-5; D: -; size: medium-sized; V: TRBV6-1; CDR3: CASSGILDSNQPQHF
J: TRBJ2-2; D: TRBD1; size: few; V: TRBV19; CDR3: CAIRVQGPDTGELFF
J: TRBJ2-5; D: -; size: few; V: TRBV7-6; CDR3: CASSLGASAGGETQYF
J: TRBJ1-1; D: -; size: -; V: TRBV15; CDR3: CATSRPLGGTNTEAFF
J: TRBJ2-7; D: -; size: once; V: TRBV19; CDR3: CASSITDSPYEQYF
J: TRBJ2-1; D: TRBD2; size: few; V: TRBV7-3; CDR3: CASSPGLAGNEQFF
J: TRBJ1-1; D: -; size: few; V: TRBV4-1; CDR3: CASRRQGNTEAFF
J: TRBJ1-2; D: -; size: few; V: TRBV4-3; CDR3: CASSQLDNYGYTF
J: TRBJ1-1; D: -; size: -; V: TRBV11-1; CDR3: CASSRGLNTEAFF
J: TRBJ2-7; D: TRBD2; size: few; V: TRBV15; CDR3: CATSRLAGGGYEQYF
J: TRBJ1-6; D: -; size: -; V: TRBV28; CDR3: CASSNSYNSPLHF
J: TRBJ2-7; D: TRBD2; size: few; V: TRBV4-1; CDR3: CASSQPLGLAGVEQYF
J: TRBJ1-2; D: -; size: -; V: TRBV27; CDR3: CASSPGRLNYGYTF
J: TRBJ1-4; D: -; size: few; V: TRBV7-6; CDR3: CASSLEAGSNEKLFF
J: TRBJ2-7; D: TRBD1; size: -; V: TRBV7-8; CDR3: CASSSGQPSYEQYF
J: TRBJ2-1; D: -; size: -; V: TRBV7-9; CDR3: CASSLDRRGDEQFF
J: TRBJ1-1; D: -; size: few; V: TRBV15; CDR3: CATSRESPGLNTEAFF
J: TRBJ2-5; D: TRBD2; size: few; V: TRBV20-1; CDR3: CSARSPTSGRETQYF
J: TRBJ1-2; D: TRBD1; size: -; V: TRBV5-6; CDR3: CASSESGQAYYGYTF
J: TRBJ1-1; D: -; size: few; V: TRBV6-1; CDR3: CASSEAPDMNTEAFF
J: TRBJ2-1; D: -; size: -; V: TRBV7-2; CDR3: CASSPSYNEQFF
J: TRBJ2-7; D: -; size: -; V: TRBV28; CDR3: CASSRDLGEQYF
J: TRBJ1-1; D: -; size: -; V: TRBV5-1; CDR3: CASSPVWGETEAFF
J: TRBJ2-6; D: TRBD1; size: -; V: TRBV6-2/TRBV6-3; CDR3: CASSYSTGGVSGANVLTF
J: TRBJ1-1; D: -; size: -; V: TRBV6-5; CDR3: CASSYEGKGHTEAFF